The sequence of this TCR beta chain was determined in a study of T-cell reconstitution after alpha-beta-depleted transplantation in children. Study-level points and caveats: T-cell counts and diversity at one year post-transplant came mainly from newly produced T cells.

Germline CDR1 is MNHEY and CDR2 is SMNVEV (reference sequence). The CDR3 sequence is 12 residues long. With 9 bases removed from V and 0 bases from J, the gap between germline ends came to 6 bases. Turning to this clonotype: The antigen remains unidentified.

Preparation of the TCRbeta library involved a method that used unique molecular identifiers. Each CDR3 protein is one row after TCRdb ran MiXCR on the PCR reads. The table records over 450,000 distinct CDR3 sequences, roughly 10% of them present only once. The receptor comes from a child aged 2 to 10 with inherited bone marrow failure, due to receive a stem cell transplant. The chain employs TRBV27 and TRBJ2-1; D is undetermined. The material sequenced was PBMCs, taken before TCRalphabeta/CD19-depleted stem cell transplant. CDR3 DNA: TGTGCCAGTCGCCTCTCCTACAATGAGCAGTTCTTC. Its protein is CASRLSYNEQFF.